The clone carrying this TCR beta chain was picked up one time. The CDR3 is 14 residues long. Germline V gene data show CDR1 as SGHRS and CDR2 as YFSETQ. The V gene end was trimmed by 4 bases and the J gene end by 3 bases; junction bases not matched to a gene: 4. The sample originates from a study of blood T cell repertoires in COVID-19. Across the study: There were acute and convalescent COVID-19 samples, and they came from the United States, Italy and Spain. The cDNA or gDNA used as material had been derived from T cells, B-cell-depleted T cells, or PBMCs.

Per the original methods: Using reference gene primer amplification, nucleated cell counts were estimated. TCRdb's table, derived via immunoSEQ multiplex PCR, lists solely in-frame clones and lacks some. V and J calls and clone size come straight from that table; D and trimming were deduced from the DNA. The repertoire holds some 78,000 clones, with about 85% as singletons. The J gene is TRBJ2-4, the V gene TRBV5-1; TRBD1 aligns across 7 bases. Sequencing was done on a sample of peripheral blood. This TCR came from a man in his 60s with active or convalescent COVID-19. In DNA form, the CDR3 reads TGCGCCAGCAGCCCGGGACAGAACAAAAACATTCAGTACTTC. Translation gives CASSPGQNKNIQYF.